These 32 T cell receptor beta chains share one sample of origin, sequenced in a study of shared clonotypes between healthy human individuals. Sequencing was performed with immunoSEQ multiplex PCR; in TCRdb, only in-frame clones are kept and a portion is missing. The sample has approximately 650,000 clones, about 95% seen once. CD8 cells regarded as naive lacked CD45RO, were positively chosen for CCR7, and omitted terminally differentiated effector memory CD45RA+ cells. The specimen sequenced was naive CD8+ T cells sorted from blood. All receptors come from a woman aged 25 to 39 in good health.

This chain uses TRBV27 with TRBJ2-3; TRBD2 aligns across 9 bases. There are 20 residues in the CDR3. The J segment lost 0 bases and the V segment lost 6 bases, leaving 19 bases of the junction unmatched. Per the germline V gene, CDR1 is MNHEY and CDR2 is SMNVEV (reference sequence). CDR3 nucleotides: TGTGCCAGCAGCCTTGGGCCGGGCAGCGGGAGGTTCCTTAGCACAGATACGCAGTATTTT. This gives the protein CASSLGPGSGRFLSTDTQYF.

This chain connects TRBV15 to TRBJ1-1; D is unclear. The CDR3 consists of 15 residues. Germline V lookup: CDR1 LNHNV, CDR2 YYDKDF (reference sequence). V gave up 0 bases and J gave up 0 bases, with 8 bases separating them. This chain's CDR3 is CATSREGHLNTEAFF. CDR3 nucleotide sequence: TGTGCCACCAGCAGAGAAGGGCACCTGAACACTGAAGCTTTCTTT.

This chain joins TRBV15 and TRBJ2-7; 11 nucleotides match TRBD2. V shed 3 bases and J 0 bases; nucleotides not matched to a gene: 7. Germline CDR1 and CDR2: LNHNV and YYDKDF (reference sequence). The CDR3 totals 17 residues. The CDR3 spells CATSSGTLAGVSYEQYF. CDR3 DNA: TGTGCCACCAGCAGCGGGACACTAGCGGGGGTCTCCTACGAGCAGTACTTC.

This clone was detected only once. The chain carries TRBV7-2 and TRBJ2-7; D not resolved. The CDR3 length is 13 residues. V was cut by 2 bases and J by 6 bases, with 11 bases left in between. CDR1 is SGHTA and CDR2 is FQGNSA in the germline V gene. CDR3 sequence (DNA): TGTGCCAGCAGCTTAACACCTCCTGGCGAGCAGTACTTC. Translated, it gives CASSLTPPGEQYF.

This clone was seen only once. This chain uses TRBV7-2 with TRBJ2-5; D ambiguous. CDR3 length: 12 amino acids. Germline V lookup: CDR1 SGHTA, CDR2 FQGNSA. V shed 5 bases and J shed 4 bases, with 8 bases lying between them. The CDR3 coding sequence is TGTGCCAGCAGCAAACTTCGAGAGACCCAGTACTTC. Translation gives CASSKLRETQYF.

V is TRBV19 and J is TRBJ2-3; 9 nucleotides match TRBD2. After removal of 4 bases from V and 6 bases from J, the junction contained 17 bases not matched to a gene. Germline V gene lookup returns CDR1 LNHDA and CDR2 SQIVND (reference sequence). This CDR3 spans 18 amino acids. The CDR3 DNA reads TGTGCCAGTAGTACTCACCAAGATACTAGCGGGCTGCTGGATACGCAGTATTTT. Translating it yields CASSTHQDTSGLLDTQYF. The whole variable domain, filled in from reference TRBV19 and TRBJ2-3, reads DGGITQSPKYLFRKEGQNVTLSCEQNLNHDAMYWYRQDPGQGLRLIYYSQIVNDFQKGDIAEGYSVSREKKESFPLTVTSAQKNPTAFYLCASSTHQDTSGLLDTQYFGPGTRLTVL.

The CDR3 nucleotides read TGTGCCATCAGTGAGTCGATAGGGACTAGCGGGAGCACAGATACGCAGTATTTT. This sequence encodes CAISESIGTSGSTDTQYF. V gene TRBV10-3 combines with J gene TRBJ2-3, with 12 bases matching TRBD2. Germline CDR1 ENHRY, CDR2 SYGVKD. V trimming: 0 bases; J trimming: 0 bases; junction bases outside the gene matches: 4. There are 18 residues in the CDR3.

This rearrangement joins TRBV4-2 to TRBJ1-1; D unresolved. Trimming left V 4 bases short and J 3 bases short, with 9 bases between. The CDR3 runs to 13 residues. From germline, CDR1 is LGHNA and CDR2 YNFKEQ. CDR3 sequence: CASSRVTDTEAFF. The DNA of the CDR3 is TGTGCCAGCAGCCGAGTGACGGACACTGAAGCTTTCTTT.

V and J are TRBV5-6 and TRBJ2-7; 7 bases align to TRBD2. The CDR3 totals 13 residues. Germline values: CDR1 SGHDT, CDR2 YYEEEE. Losses at the gene ends were 4 bases for V and 4 bases for J; bases not matched to a gene: 5. The CDR3 DNA follows: TGTGCCAGCAGCCGGGGGGATATTTACGAGCAGTACTTC. It yields the protein CASSRGDIYEQYF.

This clone was detected only a few times. The chain uses TRBV4-1 and TRBJ2-1; 12 positions agree with TRBD2. The CDR3 has 14 amino acids. Germline V CDR1 and CDR2: MGHRA, YSYEKL. Losses at the gene ends were 3 bases for V and 9 bases for J; bases not matched to a gene: 3. The CDR3: CASSQGLAGTEQFF. The CDR3 bases are TGCGCCAGCAGCCAGGGACTAGCGGGTACTGAGCAGTTCTTC.

This rearrangement joins TRBV19 to TRBJ2-3, with 7 bases fitting TRBD2. Germline V lookup: CDR1 LNHDA, CDR2 SQIVND (reference sequence). The CDR3 runs 16 residues. The V segment lost 3 bases and the J segment 1 base; nucleotides outside the gene matches: 7. The CDR3 sequence: CASSMGVSGGTDTQYF. In nucleotides, the CDR3 is TGTGCCAGTAGTATGGGGGTGAGCGGGGGCACAGATACGCAGTATTTT.

The genes are TRBV28 and TRBJ1-1; D unclear. The V gene lost 7 bases and the J gene lost 4 bases, with 10 bases spanning the gap. The germline V gene has CDR1 MDHEN and CDR2 SYDVKM. The CDR3 is 12 amino acids. The CDR3 here is CASTKVRTEAFF. CDR3 bases: TGTGCCAGCACTAAGGTGCGCACTGAAGCTTTCTTT.

The chain joins TRBV28 to TRBJ2-3, with 13 positions matching TRBD2. CDR1 is MDHEN, CDR2 SYDVKM, per germline. CDR3 length: 15 amino acids. V lost 6 bases to trimming and J lost 5 bases; unmatched junction nucleotides: 5. For the CDR3, the DNA is TGTGCCAGCAGAATACTAGCGGGAGGGGGAGATACGCAGTATTTT. Translation: CASRILAGGGDTQYF.

The J gene is TRBJ2-1, the V gene TRBV28, with TRBD2 matching over 9 bases. This CDR3 region has 16 residues. CDR1 and CDR2 from the germline V gene are MDHEN and SYDVKM. Trimming cost V 5 bases and J 0 bases; bases outside gene matches: 5. Here the CDR3 reads CASSLNSGSSYNEQFF. The DNA of the CDR3 is TGTGCCAGCAGTCTGAATAGCGGGAGCTCCTACAATGAGCAGTTCTTC.

The J gene is TRBJ2-6, the V gene TRBV15, with 7 bases lining up with TRBD1. In germline, CDR1 is LNHNV, CDR2 YYDKDF (reference sequence). The V segment lost 3 bases and the J segment 0 bases; nucleotides outside the gene matches: 20. The CDR3 runs to 22 residues. The CDR3 coding sequence is TGTGCCACCAGCAGCCCCCGACAGGGTGAGCCTATTGCTCGCTCTGGGGCCAACGTCCTGACTTTC. Protein: CATSSPRQGEPIARSGANVLTF.

V gene TRBV4-2 combines with J gene TRBJ2-1, with 10 nucleotides matching TRBD2. After removal of 2 bases from V and 8 bases from J, the junction contained 9 bases not matched to a gene. This CDR3 spans 16 amino acids. Germline V gene data show CDR1 as LGHNA and CDR2 as YNFKEQ. CDR3 residues: CASSQSLAGASDEQFF. The CDR3 nucleotides read TGTGCCAGCAGCCAATCTCTAGCGGGAGCTTCGGATGAGCAGTTCTTC.

The count of this clone is one. The sample contains more than one DNA sequence encoding this CDR3. The chain joins TRBV6-5 to TRBJ1-1; TRBD1 aligns across 9 bases. Germline V gene lookup returns CDR1 MNHEY and CDR2 SVGAGI. This CDR3 has 13 residues. With V trimmed by 8 bases and J by 0 bases, 1 base remained unmatched. DNA for the CDR3: TGTGCCAGCGGGGACAGGGTGAACACTGAAGCTTTCTTT. Its translation: CASGDRVNTEAFF.

V usage is TRBV6-5 and J usage is TRBJ1-2; a possible D gene is TRBD1 (5 bases). The CDR3 length is 14 residues. V was clipped by 6 bases and J by 8 bases, with 19 bases between them. In germline, CDR1 is MNHEY, CDR2 SVGAGI. The CDR3 reads CASRFLEGPSGYTF. CDR3 DNA: TGTGCCAGCAGATTCCTGGAGGGGCCCTCCGGCTACACCTTC.

In nucleotides, the CDR3 is TGTGCCAGCAGCTTAGATCGGTATCAAGAGGGTTTGGATACGCAGTATTTT. Its protein is CASSLDRYQEGLDTQYF. The chain employs TRBV11-2 and TRBJ2-3; tentatively, D is TRBD2 (5 bases). The V gene lost 0 bases and the J gene lost 6 bases, with 19 bases spanning the gap. This CDR3 comprises 17 residues. Germline V gene lookup returns CDR1 SGHAT and CDR2 FQNNGV.

This sequence joins TRBV7-8 and TRBJ2-3; D is unresolved. Germline CDR1 reads SGHVS; CDR2 reads FQNEAQ. V dropped 5 bases and J dropped 0 bases, with 15 bases sitting between them. The CDR3 totals 16 residues. CDR3 in DNA: TGTGCCAGCAGCGCCGTCTGGCCCTCTAGCACAGATACGCAGTATTTT. It translates to CASSAVWPSSTDTQYF.

The CDR3 reads CASSQPGYQETQYF. The CDR3 DNA sequence: TGTGCCAGCAGTCAACCAGGGTACCAAGAGACCCAGTACTTC. V gene TRBV2 combines with J gene TRBJ2-5; D may be TRBD1 (5 bases). Trimming stripped 5 bases from V and 0 bases from J, with 10 bases between. The V gene's germline CDR1 is SNHLY and CDR2 FYNNEI. This CDR3 has 14 residues.

The V gene is TRBV27, the J gene TRBJ2-3; tentatively, D is TRBD1 or TRBD2 (6 bases each). Germline lookup yields CDR1 MNHEY and CDR2 SMNVEV (reference sequence). The CDR3 totals 15 residues. V shed 5 bases and J shed 3 bases, with 15 bases lying between them. The CDR3 spells CASSPHWGATDTQYF. Here the CDR3 DNA reads TGTGCCAGCAGTCCGCATTGGGGGGCAACAGATACGCAGTATTTT.

The chain combines TRBV7-3 with TRBJ2-5; maybe TRBD2 (6 bases). TRBJ2-7 explains the end of the DNA better; the J call may be wrong. Germline loops: CDR1 SGHTA, CDR2 FQGTGA. The CDR3 runs to 14 residues. In DNA form, the CDR3 reads TGTGCCAGCAGCAAGGTGGAGGGTTCCCACGAGCAGTACTTC. As protein: CASSKVEGSHEQYF.

The chain uses TRBV19 and TRBJ1-1, with TRBD1 matching over 8 bases. The germline V gene has CDR1 LNHDA and CDR2 SQIVND (reference sequence). V dropped 3 bases and J dropped 5; count of bases not matched to a gene: 11. The CDR3 has 16 residues. CDR3 protein: CASSIVHGQGLTEAFF. CDR3 DNA: TGTGCCAGTAGTATTGTCCACGGACAGGGTCTGACTGAAGCTTTCTTT.

The chain links TRBV7-9 to TRBJ2-7; maybe TRBD2 (6 bases). The germline V and J ends were trimmed by 5 bases and 1 base, with 15 bases remaining between them. Germline CDR1 and CDR2: SEHNR and FQNEAQ (reference sequence). This CDR3 contains 15 residues. DNA of the CDR3: TGTGCCAGCAGCCCGGGACTTGAGTGGTCCTACGAGCAGTACTTC. Translated: CASSPGLEWSYEQYF.

V usage is TRBV4-2 and J usage is TRBJ1-5; TRBD1 agrees at 9 bases. V was clipped by 3 bases and J by 6 bases; unmatched bases: 3. There are 14 residues in the CDR3. Germline lookup yields CDR1 LGHNA and CDR2 YNFKEQ. CDR3 amino acids: CASSHGTGTQPQHF. The CDR3 bases are TGTGCCAGCAGCCATGGGACAGGGACTCAGCCCCAGCATTTT.

The J gene is TRBJ2-1, the V gene TRBV7-9; possibly TRBD2 for D (5 bases). Between the trimmed V and J ends, which lost 5 bases and 3 bases, there was a span of 14 bases. Germline CDR1 is SEHNR and CDR2 is FQNEAQ (reference sequence). This CDR3 region has 15 residues. The CDR3 DNA reads as TGTGCCAGCAGCCCCTCGGAGCGGCGCTACAATGAGCAGTTCTTC. Protein product: CASSPSERRYNEQFF.

The chain uses TRBV5-6 and TRBJ2-3; D not resolved. V was cut by 5 bases and J by 0 bases, with 7 bases left in between. CDR3 length equals 13 residues. The germline gives CDR1 SGHDT, CDR2 YYEEEE. The CDR3 region is CASSPASTDTQYF. The CDR3 DNA reads TGTGCCAGCAGTCCGGCTAGCACAGATACGCAGTATTTT.

This chain joins TRBV25-1 and TRBJ2-5; possible D gene TRBD2, 5 bases. Germline assignment: CDR1 MGHDK and CDR2 SYGVNS. V dropped 0 bases and J dropped 4 bases, with 18 bases sitting between them. The CDR3 sequence is 17 residues long. As DNA, the CDR3 is TGTGCCAGCAGTGAATACGGGGTGACGGGGATGGGAGAGACCCAGTACTTC. Its protein product is CASSEYGVTGMGETQYF.

J is TRBJ2-1 and V is TRBV9; no clear D gene. V lost 0 bases and J lost 2, with 6 bases in between. Germline V lookup: CDR1 SGDLS, CDR2 YYNGEE. The CDR3 runs to 14 residues. The CDR3 nucleotides read TGTGCCAGCAGCGTAGATGGCACCTACAATGAGCAGTTCTTC. Translated: CASSVDGTYNEQFF.

The chain is built from TRBV12-5 and TRBJ1-2; D is uncertain. V was shortened by 7 bases and J by 5 bases, with 20 bases between the two germline ends. The CDR3 consists of 15 residues. Germline V gene lookup returns CDR1 LGHNT and CDR2 FRNRAP. The DNA for the CDR3 is TGTGCTAGTGCCCTCGGGAGCGAGGGCTTTTATGGCTACACCTTC. It yields the protein CASALGSEGFYGYTF.

V gene TRBV4-1 combines with J gene TRBJ2-1; 11 bases line up with TRBD2. Germline assignment: CDR1 MGHRA and CDR2 YSYEKL. V was pared by 7 bases and J by 6 bases, with 8 bases of the junction left unmatched. There are 15 residues in the CDR3. The DNA of the CDR3 is TGCGCCAGCACCCATACTAGCGGGAGTTTCAATGAGCAGTTCTTC. As protein: CASTHTSGSFNEQFF.